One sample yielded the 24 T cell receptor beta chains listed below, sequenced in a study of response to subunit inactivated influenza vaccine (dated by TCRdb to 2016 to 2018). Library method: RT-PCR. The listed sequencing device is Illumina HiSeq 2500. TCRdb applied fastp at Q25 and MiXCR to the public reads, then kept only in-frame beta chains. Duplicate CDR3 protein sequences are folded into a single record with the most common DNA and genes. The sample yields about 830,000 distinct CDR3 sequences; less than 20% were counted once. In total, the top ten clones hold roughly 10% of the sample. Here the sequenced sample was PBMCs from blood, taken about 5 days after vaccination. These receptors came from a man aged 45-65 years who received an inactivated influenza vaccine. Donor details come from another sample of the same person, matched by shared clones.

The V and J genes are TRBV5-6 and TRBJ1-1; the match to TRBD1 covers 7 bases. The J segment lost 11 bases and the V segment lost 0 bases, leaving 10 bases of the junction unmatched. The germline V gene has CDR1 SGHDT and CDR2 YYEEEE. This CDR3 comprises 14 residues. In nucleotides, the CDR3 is TGTGCCAGCAGCTTGGGACAGGGCTTGGGATCGGCTTTCTTT. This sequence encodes CASSLGQGLGSAFF.

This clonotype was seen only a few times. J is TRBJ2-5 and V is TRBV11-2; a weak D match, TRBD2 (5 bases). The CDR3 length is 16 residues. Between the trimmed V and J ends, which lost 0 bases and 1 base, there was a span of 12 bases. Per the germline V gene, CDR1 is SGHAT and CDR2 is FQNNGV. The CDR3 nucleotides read TGTGCCAGCAGCTTAGAATCCCAGCGGTTCCAAGAGACCCAGTACTTC. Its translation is CASSLESQRFQETQYF.

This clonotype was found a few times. The CDR3 reads CASSYLAGGPSNEQFF. CDR3 nucleotide sequence: TGTGCCAGCAGTTACTTAGCGGGAGGGCCTAGTAATGAGCAGTTCTTC. The chain uses TRBV6-5 and TRBJ2-1; 11 bases map to TRBD2. V shed 1 base, J shed 7 bases, and the junction held 6 bases outside the gene matches. In germline, CDR1 is MNHEY, CDR2 SVGAGI. The CDR3 has 16 amino acids.

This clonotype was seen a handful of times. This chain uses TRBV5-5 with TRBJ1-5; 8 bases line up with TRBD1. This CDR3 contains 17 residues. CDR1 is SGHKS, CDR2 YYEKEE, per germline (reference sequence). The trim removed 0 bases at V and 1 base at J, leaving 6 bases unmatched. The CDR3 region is CASSLGSGGLSNQPQHF. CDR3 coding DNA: TGTGCCAGCAGCTTGGGCTCAGGGGGCCTAAGCAATCAGCCCCAGCATTTT. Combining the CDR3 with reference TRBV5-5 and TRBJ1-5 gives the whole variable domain DAGVTQSPTHLIKTRGQQVTLRCSPISGHKSVSWYQQVLGQGPQFIFQYYEKEERGRGNFPDRFSARQFPNYSSELNVNALLLGDSALYLCASSLGSGGLSNQPQHFGDGTRLSIL.

As DNA, the CDR3 is TGCAGTGCTAGACTGGGGCGTGTGCCAGATACGCAGTATTTT. Encoded protein: CSARLGRVPDTQYF. The V call is TRBV20-1, the J call TRBJ2-3, with D possibly being TRBD1 (5 bases). The CDR3 length is 14 residues. V was pared by 2 bases and J by 4 bases, with 13 bases between. CDR1 and CDR2 (germline): DFQATT, SNEGSKA (reference sequence).

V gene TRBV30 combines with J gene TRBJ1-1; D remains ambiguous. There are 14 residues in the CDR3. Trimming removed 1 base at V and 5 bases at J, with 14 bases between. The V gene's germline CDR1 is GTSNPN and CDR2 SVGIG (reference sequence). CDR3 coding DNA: TGTGCCTGGAGTGGAGGAGAATACGGTACTGAAGCTTTCTTT. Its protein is CAWSGGEYGTEAFF.

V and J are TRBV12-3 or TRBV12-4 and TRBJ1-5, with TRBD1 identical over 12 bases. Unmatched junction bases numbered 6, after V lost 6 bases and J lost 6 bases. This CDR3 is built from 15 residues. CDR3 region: CASSGRDRGLQPQHF. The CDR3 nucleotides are TGTGCCAGCAGCGGCCGGGACAGGGGGCTTCAGCCCCAGCATTTT.

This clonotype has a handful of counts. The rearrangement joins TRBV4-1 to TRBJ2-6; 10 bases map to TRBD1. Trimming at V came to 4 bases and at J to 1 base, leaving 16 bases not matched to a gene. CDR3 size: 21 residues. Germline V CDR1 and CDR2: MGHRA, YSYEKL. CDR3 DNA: TGCGCCAGCAGCCTCTTGCAAAATCACCGGGACAGGGGTTCTGGGGCCAACGTCCTGACTTTC. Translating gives CASSLLQNHRDRGSGANVLTF.

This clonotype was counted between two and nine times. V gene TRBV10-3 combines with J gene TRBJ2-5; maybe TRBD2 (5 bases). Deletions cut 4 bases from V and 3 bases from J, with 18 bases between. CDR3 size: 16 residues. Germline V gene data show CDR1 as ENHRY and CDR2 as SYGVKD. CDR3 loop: CAISASGVRGEETQYF. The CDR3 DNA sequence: TGTGCCATCAGTGCCTCCGGGGTTAGAGGCGAAGAGACCCAGTACTTC.

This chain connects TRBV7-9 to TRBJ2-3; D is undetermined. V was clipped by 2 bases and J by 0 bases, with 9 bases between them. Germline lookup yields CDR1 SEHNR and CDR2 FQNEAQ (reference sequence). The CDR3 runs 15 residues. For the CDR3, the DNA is TGTGCCAGCAGCTTAATTCTTCAGAGCACAGATACGCAGTATTTT. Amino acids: CASSLILQSTDTQYF.

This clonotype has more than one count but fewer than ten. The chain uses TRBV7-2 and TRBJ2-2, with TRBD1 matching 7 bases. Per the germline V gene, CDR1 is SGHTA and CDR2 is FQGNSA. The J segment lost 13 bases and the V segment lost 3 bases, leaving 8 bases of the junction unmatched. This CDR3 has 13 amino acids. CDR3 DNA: TGTGCCAGCAGCTTCGACAGGGCCGAGGGGCTGTTTTTT. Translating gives CASSFDRAEGLFF.

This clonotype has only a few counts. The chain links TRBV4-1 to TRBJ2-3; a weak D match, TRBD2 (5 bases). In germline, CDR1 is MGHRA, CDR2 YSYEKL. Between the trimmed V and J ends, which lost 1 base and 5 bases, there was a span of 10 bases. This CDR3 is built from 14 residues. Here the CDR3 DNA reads TGCGCCAGCAGCCAAGTGAGTGCGGGAGATACGCAGTATTTT. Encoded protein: CASSQVSAGDTQYF.

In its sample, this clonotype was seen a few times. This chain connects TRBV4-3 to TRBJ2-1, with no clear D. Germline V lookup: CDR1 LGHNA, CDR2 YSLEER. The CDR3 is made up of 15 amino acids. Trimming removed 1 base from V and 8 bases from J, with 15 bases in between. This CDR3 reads CASSQVGVSGHEQFF. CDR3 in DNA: TGCGCCAGCAGCCAAGTGGGTGTAAGTGGTCATGAGCAGTTCTTC.

The CDR3 DNA is TGCGCCAGCAGCTTGGCGGCTAGCGGGGGGGCTCAAGATACGCAGTATTTT. It is translated as CASSLAASGGAQDTQYF. This chain links TRBV5-1 with TRBJ2-3; 12 bases are shared with TRBD2. The CDR3 is 17 amino acids. Germline CDR1 and CDR2: SGHRS and YFSETQ. With 0 bases clipped from V and 5 bases from J, the junction kept 7 bases outside the gene matches.

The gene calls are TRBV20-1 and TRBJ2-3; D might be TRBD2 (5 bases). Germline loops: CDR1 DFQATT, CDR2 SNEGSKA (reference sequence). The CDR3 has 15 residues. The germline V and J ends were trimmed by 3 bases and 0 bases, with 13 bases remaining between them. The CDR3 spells CSARNGRRSTDTQYF. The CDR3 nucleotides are TGCAGTGCTAGGAACGGGCGGAGGAGCACAGATACGCAGTATTTT.

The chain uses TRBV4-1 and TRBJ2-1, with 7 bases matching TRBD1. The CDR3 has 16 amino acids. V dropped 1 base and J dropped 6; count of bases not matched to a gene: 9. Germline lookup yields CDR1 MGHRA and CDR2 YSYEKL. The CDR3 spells CASSQAGRGIPNEQFF. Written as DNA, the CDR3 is TGCGCCAGCAGCCAAGCGGGCAGGGGGATCCCCAATGAGCAGTTCTTC.

The CDR3 spells CSARLAGGPGEQFF. In DNA form, the CDR3 reads TGCAGTGCTAGACTAGCGGGAGGGCCGGGTGAGCAGTTCTTC. The chain recombines TRBV20-1 with TRBJ2-1, with 12 bases matching TRBD2. The trim removed 2 bases at V and 9 bases at J, leaving 5 bases unmatched. CDR3 length equals 14 residues. Germline-derived CDR1 and CDR2 are DFQATT and SNEGSKA (reference sequence).

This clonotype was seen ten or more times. CDR3 bases: TGTGCCAGCAGCTTAGATTCACTAGCGGGGAGCTCCTACAATGAGCAGTTCTTC. Translating it yields CASSLDSLAGSSYNEQFF. V is TRBV11-1 and J is TRBJ2-1; TRBD2 matches 10 bases. The CDR3 is 18 amino acids. CDR1 is SGHAT, CDR2 FQDESV, per germline (reference sequence). J gave up 0 bases and V 1 base, and 6 bases lay outside the gene matches.

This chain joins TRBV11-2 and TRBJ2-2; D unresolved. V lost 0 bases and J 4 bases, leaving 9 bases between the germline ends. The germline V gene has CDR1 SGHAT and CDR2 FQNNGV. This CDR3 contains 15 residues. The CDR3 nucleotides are TGTGCCAGCAGCTTAGAACTGGCAATCACCGGGGAGCTGTTTTTT. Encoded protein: CASSLELAITGELFF.

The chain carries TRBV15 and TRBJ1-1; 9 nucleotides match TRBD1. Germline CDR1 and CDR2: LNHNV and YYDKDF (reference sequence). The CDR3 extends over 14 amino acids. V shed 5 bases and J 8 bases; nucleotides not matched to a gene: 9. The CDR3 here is CATSSRTGALEAFF. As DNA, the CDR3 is TGTGCCACCAGCTCCAGGACAGGGGCGCTGGAAGCTTTCTTT.

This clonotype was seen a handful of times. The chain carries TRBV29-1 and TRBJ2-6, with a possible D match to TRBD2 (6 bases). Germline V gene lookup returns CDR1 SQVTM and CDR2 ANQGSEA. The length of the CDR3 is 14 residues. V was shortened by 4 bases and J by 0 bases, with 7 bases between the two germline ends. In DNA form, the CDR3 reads TGCAGCGTTGCCGGGGGCTCTGGGGCCAACGTCCTGACTTTC. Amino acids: CSVAGGSGANVLTF.

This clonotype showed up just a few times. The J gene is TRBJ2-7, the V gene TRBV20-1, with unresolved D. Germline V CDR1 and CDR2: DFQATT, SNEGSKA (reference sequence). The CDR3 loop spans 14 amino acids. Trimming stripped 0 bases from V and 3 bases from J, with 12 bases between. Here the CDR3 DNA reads TGCAGTGCTAGAGAGTTGGCCAGCAGCTACGAGCAGTACTTC. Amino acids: CSARELASSYEQYF.

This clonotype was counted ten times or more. The CDR3 protein is CASSQDRANIQYF. Here the CDR3 DNA reads TGCGCCAGCAGCCAAGACAGGGCGAACATTCAGTACTTC. The chain carries TRBV4-3 and TRBJ2-4, with TRBD1 as a possible D gene (5 bases). Germline V gene sequence: CDR1 LGHNA, CDR2 YSLEER. This CDR3 is built from 13 residues. V lost 0 bases and J 7 bases, leaving 7 bases between the germline ends.

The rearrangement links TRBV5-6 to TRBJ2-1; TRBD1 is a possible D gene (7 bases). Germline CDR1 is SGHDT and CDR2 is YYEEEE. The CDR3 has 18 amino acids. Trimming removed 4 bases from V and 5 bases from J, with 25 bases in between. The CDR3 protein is CASSGTASVRRNNNEQFF. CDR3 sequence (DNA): TGTGCCAGCAGCGGGACAGCTAGCGTGAGGAGGAATAACAATGAGCAGTTCTTC.